This section outlines one T cell receptor beta chain sequence together with its context. Its target is not known. The entry originates in a study of T cell responses to AZD1222 COVID-19 vaccine. Points from the study as a whole: Repertoires in all cases were sampled only once the peak T cell response had passed. Elevations in Spike-specific TCR breadth and depth followed administration of two AZD1222 doses. Among vaccine-associated CD4 TCRs, coverage spanned spike, with dominance at 160-218 and 743-854.

This CDR3 contains 15 residues. The V gene's germline CDR1 is LGHNA and CDR2 YSLEER. With V trimmed by 1 base and J by 3 bases, 2 bases remained unmatched. Libraries were prepared by immunoSEQ multiplex PCR; TCRdb keeps only in-frame clonotypes and omits some of them. The repertoire has around 85,000 clones, roughly nine tenths of them found once; the top ten carry more than 1.2%. This chain uses TRBV4-3 with TRBJ2-7; 11 nucleotides match TRBD1. Sample: peripheral blood, taken 28 days after the second AZD1222 dose. The TCR originated in an adult who received the AZD1222 COVID-19 vaccine. The CDR3 here is CASSQAGTGGYEQYF. In nucleotides, the CDR3 is TGCGCCAGCAGCCAAGCTGGGACAGGGGGCTACGAGCAGTACTTC.